Shown below are 20 T cell receptor beta chains from a single sample sequenced in a study of cytomegalovirus exposure and HLA in healthy donors. The PCR was carried out with 60 Vbeta primers and 13 Jbeta primers. Some clones are missing from TCRdb's copy, which holds only in-frame ones; the method was immunoSEQ multiplex PCR. Of 100,000 to 150,000 clones listed, under 80% are singletons. The sequencing input was PBMCs. These receptors were collected from a woman in her fifties or sixties in good health and CMV-seropositive.

The chain is built from TRBV5-1 and TRBJ1-4, with 7 bases identical to TRBD1. CDR3 size: 15 residues. V gave up 4 bases and J gave up 4 bases; unmatched junction bases: 7. CDR1 SGHRS and CDR2 YFSETQ come from the germline V gene. The CDR3 DNA follows: TGCGCCAGCAGCCTGACAGGGAGGCATAATGAAAAACTGTTTTTT. Its translation is CASSLTGRHNEKLFF.

The rearrangement joins TRBV19 to TRBJ1-2, with 9 nucleotides matching TRBD1. This CDR3 is 13 amino acids long. V trimming: 4 bases; J trimming: 8 bases; junction bases outside the gene matches: 5. Germline values: CDR1 LNHDA, CDR2 SQIVND (reference sequence). The CDR3 DNA follows: TGTGCCAGTAGTAGGACAGGGGAGCCGGGCTACACCTTC. It codes for CASSRTGEPGYTF.

V gene TRBV19 combines with J gene TRBJ2-1, with TRBD1 identical over 8 bases. Trimming took 2 bases from V and 7 from J; bases not matched to a gene: 7. The germline V gene has CDR1 LNHDA and CDR2 SQIVND (reference sequence). This CDR3 region has 15 residues. As DNA, the CDR3 is TGTGCCAGTAGTATACAGGGGGCTTTTGTAAATGAGCAGTTCTTC. Translation: CASSIQGAFVNEQFF.

This chain's CDR3 is CAWSRDRGSYGYTF. In DNA, the CDR3 is TGTGCCTGGAGCCGGGACAGGGGAAGTTATGGCTACACCTTC. The V gene is TRBV30, the J gene TRBJ1-2; TRBD1 agrees at 10 bases. Germline loops: CDR1 GTSNPN, CDR2 SVGIG (reference sequence). The CDR3 runs 14 residues. J was trimmed by 5 bases and V by 3 bases; bases with no gene match: 6.

This clone has a single count. This chain connects TRBV7-9 to TRBJ1-1; maybe TRBD1 (5 bases). CDR1 is SEHNR, CDR2 FQNEAQ, per germline (reference sequence). The CDR3 extends over 17 amino acids. Trimming pared 5 bases from V and 2 bases from J, leaving 21 bases between. CDR3 DNA: TGTGCCAGCAGCCCCCTAATCCGGGGGGTTAGTAACACTGAAGCTTTCTTT. Protein product: CASSPLIRGVSNTEAFF.

The V and J genes are TRBV6-5 and TRBJ1-6; possibly TRBD1 for D (5 bases). V was shortened by 2 bases and J by 10 bases, with 15 bases between the two germline ends. CDR1 is MNHEY, CDR2 SVGAGI, per germline. The CDR3 totals 15 residues. CDR3 protein: CASSYSGGGESPLHF. In nucleotides, the CDR3 is TGTGCCAGCAGTTACAGTGGGGGAGGGGAGTCACCCCTCCACTTT.

The CDR3 spells CASSLGVAGADTGELFF. CDR3 DNA sequence: TGCGCCAGCAGCTTGGGTGTTGCTGGGGCCGACACCGGGGAGCTGTTTTTT. The chain recombines TRBV5-1 with TRBJ2-2; maybe TRBD1 (5 bases). Trimming took off 0 bases at V and 3 bases at J, with 15 bases between the two ends. Germline V CDR1 and CDR2: SGHRS, YFSETQ. There are 17 residues in the CDR3.

In DNA form, the CDR3 reads TGTGCCAGCAGCTTAGGCAGGGGCACTGAAGCTTTCTTT. This sequence encodes CASSLGRGTEAFF. The chain recombines TRBV13 with TRBJ1-1, with D maybe TRBD1 (6 bases). V lost 0 bases, J lost 4 bases, and 6 bases lay in between. The CDR3 loop spans 13 amino acids. Germline CDR1 reads PRHDT; CDR2 reads FYEKMQ (reference sequence).

The CDR3 bases are TGCGCCAGCAGCCAGGACAGGGTAATCACAGATACGCAGTATTTT. Its translation is CASSQDRVITDTQYF. The rearrangement links TRBV5-1 to TRBJ2-3, with 8 bases fitting TRBD1. Germline-derived CDR1 and CDR2 are SGHRS and YFSETQ. CDR3 length: 15 residues. J gave up 2 bases and V 4 bases, and 6 bases lay outside the gene matches.

The chain joins TRBV19 to TRBJ1-5; 7 bases are shared with TRBD1. Unmatched junction bases numbered 8, after V lost 9 bases and J lost 6 bases. The CDR3 covers 13 residues. Germline loops: CDR1 LNHDA, CDR2 SQIVND (reference sequence). The CDR3 loop reads CASKTNRGQPQHF. DNA of the CDR3: TGTGCCAGCAAGACTAACAGGGGTCAGCCCCAGCATTTT.

This chain links TRBV15 with TRBJ1-2; D may be TRBD1 (5 bases). Germline V CDR1 and CDR2: LNHNV, YYDKDF (reference sequence). This CDR3 has 15 amino acids. The V end lost 0 bases, the J end lost 2 bases, and 10 bases lay between the germline ends. CDR3 sequence: CATSRDGGGNYGYTF. CDR3 nucleotide sequence: TGTGCCACCAGCAGAGATGGGGGGGGAAACTATGGCTACACCTTC. Full variable domain (rest looked up from reference TRBV15 and TRBJ1-2): DAMVIQNPRYQVTQFGKPVTLSCSQTLNHNVMYWYQQKSSQAPKLLFHYYDKDFNNEADTPDNFQSRRPNTSFCFLDIRSPGLGDTAMYLCATSRDGGGNYGYTFGSGTRLTVV.

The V gene is TRBV10-1, the J gene TRBJ1-6, with D maybe TRBD1 (5 bases). Germline-derived CDR1 and CDR2 are WNHNN and SYGVQD (reference sequence). The length of the CDR3 is 16 residues. Deletions cut 4 bases from V and 5 bases from J, with 15 bases between. The CDR3 is CASSVPRGLNNSPLHF. In nucleotides, the CDR3 is TGCGCCAGCAGTGTCCCCCGGGGACTGAATAATTCACCCCTCCACTTT.

This chain uses TRBV7-2 with TRBJ2-5; possible D gene TRBD1, 8 bases. There are 15 residues in the CDR3. Deletions cut 5 bases from V and 5 bases from J, with 18 bases between. CDR1 SGHTA and CDR2 FQGNSA come from the germline V gene. The CDR3 DNA reads as TGTGCCAGCAGCCAGCCCCTACAGGGGGGGGAGACCCAGTACTTC. It codes for CASSQPLQGGETQYF. The full variable domain, with the rest looked up from reference TRBV7-2 and TRBJ2-5, is GAGVSQSPSNKVTEKGKDVELRCDPISGHTALYWYRQSLGQGLEFLIYFQGNSAPDKSGLPSDRFSAERTGGSVSTLTIQRTQQEDSAVYLCASSQPLQGGETQYFGPGTRLLVL.

The chain uses TRBV2 and TRBJ2-1; 9 nucleotides match TRBD2. Trimming at V came to 2 bases and at J to 5 bases, leaving 7 bases not matched to a gene. Looked up from germline, CDR1 is SNHLY and CDR2 is FYNNEI. The CDR3 totals 16 residues. In nucleotides, the CDR3 is TGTGCCAGCAGTGAAAGGTCACTAGCGGGTAACAATGAGCAGTTCTTC. Its protein product is CASSERSLAGNNEQFF.

About this clone: This sample also contains other DNA sequences that code for the same CDR3. The V gene is TRBV6-4, the J gene TRBJ2-3, with 9 bases identical to TRBD2. Germline CDR1 reads MRHNA; CDR2 reads SNTAGT. Losses at the gene ends were 6 bases for V and 5 bases for J; bases not matched to a gene: 6. This CDR3 contains 14 residues. In nucleotides, the CDR3 is TGTGCCAGCAGAGAGCGGGGGGCGGGAGATACGCAGTATTTT. Translating gives CASRERGAGDTQYF.

This clone was observed a few times. The chain joins TRBV4-1 to TRBJ2-7, with 7 bases identical to TRBD2. CDR1 is MGHRA and CDR2 is YSYEKL in the germline V gene. The CDR3 consists of 16 residues. V was clipped by 0 bases and J by 5 bases; unmatched bases: 10. The CDR3 spells CASSQEGLGGLDEQYF. The DNA of the CDR3 is TGCGCCAGCAGCCAAGAAGGGTTGGGAGGGTTGGACGAGCAGTACTTC.

V usage is TRBV9 and J usage is TRBJ1-1; maybe TRBD1 (6 bases). The CDR3 totals 15 residues. Germline loops: CDR1 SGDLS, CDR2 YYNGEE. The ends were cut back, 0 bases at V and 2 bases at J, with 11 bases in the middle. The DNA of the CDR3 is TGTGCCAGCAGCGTAGACGGGGGGCGCAACACTGAAGCTTTCTTT. Its translation: CASSVDGGRNTEAFF.

The J gene is TRBJ2-3, the V gene TRBV19, with a tentative D call TRBD2 (6 bases). Trimming left V 5 bases short and J 4 bases short, with 19 bases between. CDR1 and CDR2 (germline): LNHDA, SQIVND (reference sequence). The length of the CDR3 is 16 residues. Here the CDR3 DNA reads TGTGCCAGTAGTCATGCCACTAGCCACTTCGCAGATACGCAGTATTTT. Translation gives CASSHATSHFADTQYF.

The chain recombines TRBV7-9 with TRBJ2-7; 7 bases match TRBD1. The V gene end was trimmed by 5 bases and the J gene end by 0 bases; junction bases not matched to a gene: 4. Germline CDR1 SEHNR, CDR2 FQNEAQ (reference sequence). CDR3 length: 14 residues. The CDR3, as DNA: TGTGCCAGCAGCCCGGGACAGAGCTCCTACGAGCAGTACTTC. It codes for CASSPGQSSYEQYF. The whole variable domain, remainder taken from reference TRBV7-9 and TRBJ2-7, is DTGVSQNPRHKITKRGQNVTFRCDPISEHNRLYWYRQTLGQGPEFLTYFQNEAQLEKSRLLSDRFSAERPKGSFSTLEIQRTEQGDSAMYLCASSPGQSSYEQYFGPGTRLTVT.

Regarding this clone: A read error may account for a junction end that differs from germline. This sequence joins TRBV7-2 and TRBJ2-1; 7 bases fit TRBD1. Germline CDR1 is SGHTA and CDR2 is FQGNSA. The CDR3 contains 13 residues. CDR3 DNA sequence: TGTGCCAGCAGCTTGACAGGGAACAATAAGCAGTTCTTC. Amino acids: CASSLTGNNKQFF.